This entry is about one T cell receptor (beta chain). The target antigen is unknown. The entry originates in a study of early T cells in non-severe SARS-CoV-2 infection. As for the study in general: Bulk RNA isolated from unsorted whole blood underwent sequencing; chains were not paired.

Unique molecular identifiers were affixed to single, distinct cDNA molecules. In TCRdb, the 5' RACE reads were re-called with MiXCR into one record per CDR3 protein. The sample includes 80,000 or so distinct CDR3 sequences, 5.5% to 7.5% of them seen just once. Germline lookup yields CDR1 SGHTA and CDR2 FQGNSA. CDR3 size: 15 residues. The J segment lost 0 bases and the V segment lost 4 bases, leaving 3 bases of the junction unmatched. Regarding the study as a whole: CD4 and private specificities were missed by VDJdb matching, which favored anti-spike CD8 responses.

The chain has TRBV7-2 and TRBJ2-1; 7 bases align to TRBD1. The sample was whole blood. This TCR derives from an adult who was a healthcare worker with PCR-confirmed SARS-CoV-2 infection or an uninfected control (not recorded which). Written as DNA, the CDR3 is TGTGCCAGCAGCTCGGACAGGAGCTCCTACAATGAGCAGTTCTTC. Translation: CASSSDRSSYNEQFF. The full variable domain, with the rest looked up from reference TRBV7-2 and TRBJ2-1, is GAGVSQSPSNKVTEKGKDVELRCDPISGHTALYWYRQSLGQGLEFLIYFQGNSAPDKSGLPSDRFSAERTGGSVSTLTIQRTQQEDSAVYLCASSSDRSSYNEQFFGPGTRLTVL.